These T cell receptor beta chains were read from a single sample in a study of blood T cell repertoires in COVID-19. Sequencing was performed with immunoSEQ multiplex PCR; in TCRdb, only in-frame clones are kept and a portion is missing. The table includes under 350,000 clones, over 75% detected once. The sample consisted of peripheral blood. These receptors were obtained from a human donor in a cohort sampled during active COVID-19. CDR3s include the opening cysteine and the closing phenylalanine or tryptophan. The D gene is left open where the match is weak. Some rows mark clone size as missing; the rest say once, few, many or name a class of expanded clone.

J | D | size | V | DNA | CDR3
TRBJ2-5 | TRBD1 | - | TRBV7-2 | TGTGCCAGCAGCCCTTTCGGACAGGGCACGGGGGAGACCCAGTACTTC | CASSPFGQGTGETQYF
TRBJ1-2 | TRBD1 | - | TRBV6-6 | TGTGCCAGCAGACTTGGGACAGTTTATGGCTACACCTTC | CASRLGTVYGYTF
TRBJ2-1 | TRBD2 | - | TRBV7-8 | TGTGCCAGCAGCCAGGAACTAGCGGGAGTCGATCCTGAGCAGTTCTTC | CASSQELAGVDPEQFF
TRBJ2-5 | - | - | TRBV6-6 | TGTGCCAGCACGTTAAACTCACGGGAGACCCAGTACTTC | CASTLNSRETQYF
TRBJ1-5 | - | - | TRBV28 | TGTGCCAGCGTCCGGGGGTATCAGCCCCAGCATTTT | CASVRGYQPQHF
TRBJ2-1 | TRBD2 | once | TRBV3-1/TRBV3-2 | TGTGCCAGCAGCCAAGAGGGGGGGACTAGCCGGTTCTTC | CASSQEGGTSRFF
TRBJ2-2 | - | - | TRBV6-5 | TGTGCCAGCAGACGGGAGACCGGGGAGCTGTTTTTT | CASRRETGELFF
TRBJ2-7 | - | - | TRBV29-1 | TGCAGCGTTGGGGATGAAGGGGGCTACGAGCAGTACTTC | CSVGDEGGYEQYF
TRBJ2-4 | TRBD2 | - | TRBV18 | TGTGCCAGCTCGTCCCGGGGGGGAAGCGGATTTAATATAGCCAAAAACATTCAGTACTTC | CASSSRGGSGFNIAKNIQYF
TRBJ2-1 | - | - | TRBV5-1 | TGCGCCAGCAGCTTGGTTCAGGGGACGGACAATGAGCAGTTCTTC | CASSLVQGTDNEQFF
TRBJ2-1 | - | - | TRBV30 | TGTGGAGGGCGGGCGGGCAAGAGCTCCTACAATGAGCAGTTCTTC | CGGRAGKSSYNEQFF
TRBJ2-1 | - | - | TRBV20-1 | TGCAGTGCTAAACTCAATGAGCAGTTCTTC | CSAKLNEQFF
TRBJ2-5 | TRBD2 | - | TRBV2 | TGTGCCAGCGGGACCTATCGGGGGGAAGAGACCCAGTACTTC | CASGTYRGEETQYF
TRBJ2-2 | TRBD2 | once | TRBV19 | TGTGCCAGTAGCCTCGTAGCGGGTTCCTTCCTGCTCGCGAACACCGGGGAGCTGTTTTTT | CASSLVAGSFLLANTGELFF
TRBJ2-4 | TRBD1 | - | TRBV19 | TGTGCCAGTAGTCCGCCCGGGACAGGGTCCGGCATTCAGTACTTC | CASSPPGTGSGIQYF
TRBJ2-5 | - | - | TRBV29-1 | TGCAGCGTTTTAAGGGGAGAGACCCAGTACTTC | CSVLRGETQYF
TRBJ1-2 | TRBD1 | - | TRBV14 | TGTGCCAGCAGCCCCGACAGGGGGCCTCGCTACACCTTC | CASSPDRGPRYTF
TRBJ1-1 | TRBD1 | - | TRBV5-5 | TGTGCCAGCAGCTTGGGAGACAGGGTCTTGGGCACTGAAGCTTTCTTT | CASSLGDRVLGTEAFF
TRBJ1-1 | TRBD1 | - | TRBV19 | TGTGCCAGTAAAAAGGGGACAGGTCGGAACACTGAAGCTTTCTTT | CASKKGTGRNTEAFF
TRBJ1-1 | - | once | TRBV29-1 | TGCAGCGCTGACCGAGGTGAAGCTTTCTTT | CSADRGEAFF
TRBJ2-3 | - | - | TRBV6-1 | TGTGCCAGCAGTGAACAGGATACGCAGTATTTT | CASSEQDTQYF
TRBJ1-2 | TRBD1 | - | TRBV19 | TGTGCCAGTACGGGACAACCGGGACAGGGTACGGAGGGCTACACCTTC | CASTGQPGQGTEGYTF
TRBJ1-5 | TRBD1 | - | TRBV19 | TGTGCCAGCGAGAGACTGGGACAGGTCGGCAATCAGCCCCAGCATTTT | CASERLGQVGNQPQHF
TRBJ2-7 | - | - | TRBV6-5 | TGTGCCAGCAGTTACAGCAGGGCGGACTACGAGCAGTACTTC | CASSYSRADYEQYF
TRBJ1-2 | - | - | TRBV6-5 | TGTGCCAGCAGTTACTCTTCCCTCTATGGCTACACCTTC | CASSYSSLYGYTF
TRBJ2-1 | - | few | TRBV7-8 | TGTGCCAGCAGCTCCAACAGGGTCGGCAATGAGCAGTTCTTC | CASSSNRVGNEQFF
TRBJ1-6 | - | - | TRBV6-1 | TGTGCCAGCAGTGAGGGGCCGATAAATTCACCCCTCCACTTT | CASSEGPINSPLHF
TRBJ2-5 | - | - | TRBV18 | TGTGCCAGCTCACCAACCCTCGGGGGTAAAGAGACCCAGTACTTC | CASSPTLGGKETQYF
TRBJ2-2 | TRBD2 | - | TRBV10-3 | TGTGCCATCAGTGATGGGGGGGTCCAGAGCGGGGAGCTGTTTTTT | CAISDGGVQSGELFF
TRBJ1-2 | TRBD1 | once | TRBV7-9 | TGTGCCAGCAGTTTAACGTCCGGGACAGGGGGGGATGGCTACACCTTC | CASSLTSGTGGDGYTF
TRBJ2-7 | TRBD1 | - | TRBV5-1 | TGCGCCAGCAGCTTACGGACAGGGACGGGAGAGCAGTACTTC | CASSLRTGTGEQYF
TRBJ2-1 | - | - | TRBV5-4 | TGTGCCAGCAGCCCGGGTGTCTTTAACTACAATGAGCAGTTCTTC | CASSPGVFNYNEQFF
TRBJ2-7 | - | - | TRBV11-2 | TGTGCCAGCAGCGCCGGGGACTTCTACGAGCAGTACTTC | CASSAGDFYEQYF
TRBJ1-1 | TRBD1 | - | TRBV2 | TGTGCCAGCAGTGTTGTGACAGGGGCTGAAGCTTTCTTT | CASSVVTGAEAFF
TRBJ2-7 | TRBD2 | - | TRBV3-1/TRBV3-2 | TGTGCCAGCAGCGAGGGACTATACCGCGCCGAGCAGTACTTC | CASSEGLYRAEQYF
TRBJ1-1 | - | few | TRBV27 | TGTGCCAGCAGTTTTGCCCCCTTGCAGGATGGGACTGAAGCTTTCTTT | CASSFAPLQDGTEAFF
TRBJ1-6 | - | - | TRBV27 | TGTGCCAGCAGTTTGGGCCGCAATTCACCCCTCCACTTT | CASSLGRNSPLHF
TRBJ2-2 | - | - | TRBV5-3 | TGTGCCAGAAGCTTGGTCAGGACAAGACACACCGGGGAGCTGTTTTTT | CARSLVRTRHTGELFF
TRBJ2-1 | - | - | TRBV27 | TGTGCCAGCAGTGAAAGGACTCCCTACAATGAGCAGTTCTTC | CASSERTPYNEQFF
TRBJ1-1 | - | - | TRBV11-2 | TGTGCCAGCAGCTCACGGGGAAACACTGAAGCTTTCTTT | CASSSRGNTEAFF
TRBJ1-2 | TRBD1 | - | TRBV28 | TGTGCCAGCAGTCTAGGACAGGGCCACTATGGCTACACCTTC | CASSLGQGHYGYTF
TRBJ1-2 | - | few | TRBV7-9 | TGTGCCAGCAGCTTAGAGGGGGTTACCGCTGTGGGCTACACCTTC | CASSLEGVTAVGYTF
TRBJ1-1 | TRBD1 | - | TRBV6-1 | TGTGCCAGCAGTGATCCTCCAACGACAGGGTACGCTGAAGCTTTCTTT | CASSDPPTTGYAEAFF
TRBJ1-1 | - | - | TRBV4-1 | TGCGCCAGCAGGGGAGACACTGAAGCTTTCTTT | CASRGDTEAFF
TRBJ2-4 | TRBD2 | - | TRBV19 | TGTGCCAGCTCCGCTAGCGGTGGCCTAGCCAAAAACATTCAGTACTTC | CASSASGGLAKNIQYF
TRBJ1-4 | TRBD1 | - | TRBV11-2 | TGTGCCAGCAGCAAGGGACAGCTAAATGAAAAACTGTTTTTT | CASSKGQLNEKLFF
TRBJ2-5 | - | - | TRBV5-4 | TGTGCCAGCAGCTTGAGGGGGAACCAAGAGACCCAGTACTTC | CASSLRGNQETQYF
TRBJ1-1 | TRBD1 | - | TRBV3-1/TRBV3-2 | TGTGCCAGCAGCCGAGGGACAGGGGTTGCCACTGAAGCTTTCTTT | CASSRGTGVATEAFF